Below, 23 T cell receptor beta chains from the same sample are listed, as sequenced in a study of identical twins' blood T cells. TCRdb itself ran the 5' RACE reads through MiXCR, one entry per CDR3 protein. Counted here are fewer than 450,000 distinct CDR3 sequences, roughly 30% occurring once; the ten biggest clones make up roughly 5.5%. The sample was PBMCs. These receptors were collected from a woman between 18 and 50 years old in good health.

The rearrangement uses TRBV24-1 and TRBJ2-7; D remains ambiguous. CDR1 KGHDR and CDR2 SFDVKD come from the germline V gene. This CDR3 spans 12 amino acids. The germline V and J ends were trimmed by 9 bases and 0 bases, with 8 bases remaining between them. CDR3 region: CATDTSSYEQYF. CDR3 sequence (DNA): TGTGCCACCGACACGAGCTCCTACGAGCAGTACTTC.

Concerning this clonotype itself: A much larger clone differs from this one at a single base, so this may be a read error. V usage is TRBV7-2 and J usage is TRBJ1-1, with D perhaps matching TRBD1 (5 bases). Per the germline V gene, CDR1 is SGHTA and CDR2 is FQGNSA. There are 12 residues in the CDR3. V was shortened by 5 bases and J by 7 bases, with 11 bases between the two germline ends. The CDR3 loop is CASSLAGNEAFF. The CDR3 bases are TGTGCCAGCAGCCTGGCAGGGAATGAAGCTTTCTTT.

The chain carries TRBV7-6 and TRBJ2-1; the D is unclear. The CDR3 contains 12 residues. Germline V lookup: CDR1 SGHVS, CDR2 FNYEAQ. V lost 5 bases and J lost 4, with 6 bases in between. This CDR3 reads CASSPQYNEQFF. CDR3 coding DNA: TGTGCCAGCAGCCCCCAATACAATGAGCAGTTCTTC.

As concerns this clonotype: One end of the junction varies from germline; a read error may be responsible. The J gene is TRBJ2-1, the V gene TRBV5-1; D is uncertain. The CDR3 runs 13 residues. CDR1 and CDR2 from the germline V gene are SGHRS and YFSETQ. CDR3 protein: CTSSLWLYNEQFF. The CDR3 bases are TGCACCAGCAGCTTGTGGCTGTACAATGAGCAGTTCTTC.

With regard to this clonotype: A much larger clone lies a single base off, so this may be a read error. The chain couples TRBV11-2 to TRBJ1-2; D unclear. CDR3 size: 13 residues. Between the trimmed V and J ends, which lost 7 bases and 5 bases, there was a span of 14 bases. The germline CDR1 and CDR2 sequences are SGHAT and FQNNGV. This CDR3 reads CASNSPWRYGYTF. DNA for the CDR3: TGTGCCAGCAACTCCCCATGGAGATATGGCTACACCTTC.

The rearrangement links TRBV7-2 to TRBJ2-2; 10 nucleotides match TRBD2. The V and J ends lost 9 bases and 2 bases, in that order; junction bases with no gene match: 3. Per the germline V gene, CDR1 is SGHTA and CDR2 is FQGNSA. The CDR3 length is 14 residues. The CDR3 is CASTSGINTGELFF. CDR3 sequence (DNA): TGTGCCAGTACTAGCGGGATTAACACCGGGGAGCTGTTTTTT.

This clonotype was seen more than once but under ten times. CDR3 amino acids: CASSSTENTEAFF. Written as DNA, the CDR3 is TGTGCCAGCAGCTCGACAGAGAACACTGAAGCTTTCTTT. The chain carries TRBV7-9 and TRBJ1-1; D perhaps matches TRBD1 (5 bases). Germline CDR1 SEHNR, CDR2 FQNEAQ (reference sequence). V lost 4 bases, J lost 1 base, and 7 bases lay in between. The CDR3 covers 13 residues.

In this sample, this clonotype turned up once. The chain is built from TRBV18 and TRBJ2-1; D remains unclear. Trimming cost V 2 bases and J 7 bases, with 15 bases left between them. There are 15 residues in the CDR3. Looked up from germline, CDR1 is KGHSH and CDR2 is LQKENI. The CDR3 sequence: CASSPTALNKNEQFF. CDR3 DNA: TGTGCCAGCTCACCAACCGCCCTTAACAAAAATGAGCAGTTCTTC.

This clonotype turned up a few times. In DNA form, the CDR3 reads TGTGCCAGCAGTGACTCAGCCAATGAGCAGTTCTTC. Its translation is CASSDSANEQFF. The gene calls are TRBV6-4 and TRBJ2-1; D gene ambiguous. This CDR3 has 12 residues. V was clipped by 0 bases and J by 6 bases, with 3 bases between them. Germline V lookup: CDR1 MRHNA, CDR2 SNTAGT.

This clonotype was observed at least ten times. V and J are TRBV10-3 and TRBJ2-3; D possibly corresponds to TRBD1 (5 bases). Germline V gene data show CDR1 as ENHRY and CDR2 as SYGVKD. V dropped 3 bases and J dropped 4 bases, with 11 bases sitting between them. The CDR3 runs to 14 residues. CDR3 region: CAISDDSLPDTQYF. The CDR3, as DNA: TGTGCCATCAGTGACGACAGCCTCCCAGATACGCAGTATTTT.

Ten or more counts support this clonotype. The chain couples TRBV3-1 to TRBJ1-1, with D hard to call. In germline, CDR1 is LGHDT, CDR2 YNNKEL (reference sequence). The CDR3 is 15 residues long. V was shortened by 3 bases and J by 5 bases, with 16 bases between the two germline ends. CDR3 nucleotide sequence: TGTGCCAGCAGCCATCCTACAGTCGCAAGGACTGAAGCTTTCTTT. This sequence encodes CASSHPTVARTEAFF.

This clonotype was seen a handful of times. The chain combines TRBV5-1 with TRBJ2-1, with D maybe TRBD1 (5 bases). Trimming took off 0 bases at V and 8 bases at J, with 15 bases between the two ends. The length of the CDR3 is 15 residues. From germline, CDR1 is SGHRS and CDR2 YFSETQ. CDR3 coding DNA: TGCGCCAGCAGCTTGGGAAACAGAGCCAGGGATGAGCAGTTCTTC. Its translation is CASSLGNRARDEQFF.

There are a few counts of this clonotype. The chain links TRBV5-1 to TRBJ1-2; D unresolved. The V gene's germline CDR1 is SGHRS and CDR2 YFSETQ. Trimming left V 3 bases short and J 2 bases short, with 11 bases between. This CDR3 comprises 14 residues. For the CDR3, the DNA is TGCGCCAGCAGCTCCGTTTTAGGCAACTATGGCTACACCTTC. It translates to CASSSVLGNYGYTF.

CDR3 nucleotides: TGTGCCAGCAAAGGACAGGGCGGCTCATACGAGCAGTACTTC. It encodes CASKGQGGSYEQYF. The V call is TRBV10-3, the J call TRBJ2-7, with 8 bases fitting TRBD1. The junction had 12 bases not matched to a gene; V was cut back by 10 bases and J by 4 bases. Per the germline V gene, CDR1 is ENHRY and CDR2 is SYGVKD. The CDR3 has 14 residues.

The rearrangement uses TRBV21-1 and TRBJ2-7; the D call TRBD2 from the table was never checked on the DNA. TRBV21-1 is shown as a pseudogene. CDR3 length: 15 amino acids. The CDR3 DNA reads as TGTGCCAGCAGCGAAGGGACTAGCGGATTCTACGAGCAGTACTTC. Translating it yields CASSEGTSGFYEQYF.

The chain recombines TRBV11-2 with TRBJ1-2; weak D call: TRBD1 (5 bases). Germline V gene sequence: CDR1 SGHAT, CDR2 FQNNGV. V was pared by 5 bases and J by 3 bases, with 10 bases between. CDR3 length: 13 amino acids. CDR3 nucleotides: TGTGCCAGCAGCCCGAGGGGTGACTATGGCTACACCTTC. This gives the protein CASSPRGDYGYTF.

The chain links TRBV11-2 to TRBJ2-5, with 7 bases identical to TRBD2. Trimming took 7 bases from V and 1 from J; bases not matched to a gene: 9. Germline lookup yields CDR1 SGHAT and CDR2 FQNNGV. This CDR3 comprises 15 residues. CDR3: CASNTLATLQETQYF. The DNA of the CDR3 is TGTGCCAGCAACACACTAGCGACCCTCCAAGAGACCCAGTACTTC.

This rearrangement joins TRBV12-3 or TRBV12-4 to TRBJ2-3; 7 bases align to TRBD1. V trimming: 6 bases; J trimming: 5 bases; junction bases outside the gene matches: 8. The CDR3 length is 14 residues. The CDR3 bases are TGTGCCAGCAGCCCCCAGGGGGTTAGAGATACGCAGTATTTT. Its protein product is CASSPQGVRDTQYF.

In its sample, this clonotype was seen many times. This chain links TRBV29-1 with TRBJ2-5; D remains unclear. With 1 base removed from V and 5 bases from J, the gap between germline ends came to 2 bases. The CDR3 is made up of 10 amino acids. CDR1 is SQVTM and CDR2 is ANQGSEA in the germline V gene. CDR3 region: CSVEVETQYF. CDR3 bases: TGCAGCGTTGAAGTGGAGACCCAGTACTTC.

This CDR3 reads CSARDRGVSEKLFF. The DNA for the CDR3 is TGCAGTGCGCGGGACAGGGGTGTAAGTGAAAAACTGTTTTTT. The rearrangement uses TRBV20-1 and TRBJ1-4; 10 bases agree with TRBD1. The CDR3 totals 14 residues. The V gene's germline CDR1 is DFQATT and CDR2 SNEGSKA (reference sequence). J gave up 7 bases and V 6 bases, and 8 bases lay outside the gene matches.

The chain combines TRBV29-1 with TRBJ1-2, with 7 bases identical to TRBD1. The CDR3 spans 13 residues. Per germline, CDR1 SQVTM and CDR2 ANQGSEA. With 6 bases clipped from V and 0 bases from J, the junction kept 4 bases outside the gene matches. The CDR3 nucleotides are TGCAGCGTGGGGACAGTGTCTAACTATGGCTACACCTTC. Translating it yields CSVGTVSNYGYTF.

This clonotype was found once. V gene TRBV7-3 combines with J gene TRBJ2-1, with 8 bases identical to TRBD2. From germline, CDR1 is SGHTA and CDR2 FQGTGA. The length of the CDR3 is 13 residues. The V gene end was trimmed by 4 bases and the J gene end by 9 bases; junction bases not matched to a gene: 5. The CDR3 DNA reads TGTGCCAGCAGCTCGGGACTAGACGCTGAGCAGTTCTTC. This codes for CASSSGLDAEQFF.

The genes are TRBV7-9 and TRBJ2-2, with D possibly being TRBD1 (6 bases). The CDR3 loop spans 13 amino acids. Germline lookup yields CDR1 SEHNR and CDR2 FQNEAQ (reference sequence). V shed 4 bases and J shed 6 bases, with 9 bases lying between them. The CDR3 DNA reads TGTGCCAGCAGCTATCGGACAGCCGGGGAGCTGTTTTTT. It is translated as CASSYRTAGELFF.